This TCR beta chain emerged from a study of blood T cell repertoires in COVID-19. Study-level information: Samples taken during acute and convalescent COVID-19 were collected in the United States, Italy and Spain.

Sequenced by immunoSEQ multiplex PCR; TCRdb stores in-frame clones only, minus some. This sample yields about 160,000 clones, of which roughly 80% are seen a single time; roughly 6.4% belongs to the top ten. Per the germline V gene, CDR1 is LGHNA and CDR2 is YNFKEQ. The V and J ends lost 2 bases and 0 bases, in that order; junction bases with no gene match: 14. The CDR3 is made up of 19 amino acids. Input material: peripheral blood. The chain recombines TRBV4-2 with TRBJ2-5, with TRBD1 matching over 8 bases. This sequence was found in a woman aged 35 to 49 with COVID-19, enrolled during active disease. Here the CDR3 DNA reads TGTGCCAGCAGCCAACCAAGTGGACAGGGTTACTCGTACCAAGAGACCCAGTACTTC. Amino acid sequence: CASSQPSGQGYSYQETQYF.